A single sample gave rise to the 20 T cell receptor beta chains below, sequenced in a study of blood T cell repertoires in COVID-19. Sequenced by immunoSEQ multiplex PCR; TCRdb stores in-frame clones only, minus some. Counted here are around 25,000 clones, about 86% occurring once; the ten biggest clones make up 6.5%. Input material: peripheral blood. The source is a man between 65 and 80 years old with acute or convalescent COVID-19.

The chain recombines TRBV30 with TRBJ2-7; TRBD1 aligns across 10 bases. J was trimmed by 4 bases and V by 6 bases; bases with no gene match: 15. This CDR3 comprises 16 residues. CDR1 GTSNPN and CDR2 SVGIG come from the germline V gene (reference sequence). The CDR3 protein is CACLEGGTGDFYEQYF. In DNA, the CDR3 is TGTGCCTGTTTAGAGGGTGGGACAGGGGATTTTTACGAGCAGTACTTC.

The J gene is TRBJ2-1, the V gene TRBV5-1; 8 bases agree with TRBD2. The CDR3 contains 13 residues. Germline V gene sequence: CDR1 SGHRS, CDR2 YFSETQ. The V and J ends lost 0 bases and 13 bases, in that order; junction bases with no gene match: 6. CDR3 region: CASSLDSGAPQFF. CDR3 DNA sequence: TGCGCCAGCAGCTTGGATAGCGGGGCCCCCCAGTTCTTC. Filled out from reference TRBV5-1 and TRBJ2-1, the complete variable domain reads KAGVTQTPRYLIKTRGQQVTLSCSPISGHRSVSWYQQTPGQGLQFLFEYFSETQRNKGNFPGRFSGRQFSNSRSEMNVSTLELGDSALYLCASSLDSGAPQFFGPGTRLTVL.

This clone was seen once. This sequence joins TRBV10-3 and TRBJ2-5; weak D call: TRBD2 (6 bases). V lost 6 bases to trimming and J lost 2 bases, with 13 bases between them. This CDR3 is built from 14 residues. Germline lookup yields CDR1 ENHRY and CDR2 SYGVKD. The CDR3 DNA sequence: TGTGCCATCAGCCCAGGGAGGTCGCAAGAGACCCAGTACTTC. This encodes CAISPGRSQETQYF.

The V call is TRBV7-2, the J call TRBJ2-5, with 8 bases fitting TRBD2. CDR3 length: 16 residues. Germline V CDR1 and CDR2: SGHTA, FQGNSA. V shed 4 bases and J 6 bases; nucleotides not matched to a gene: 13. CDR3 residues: CASSSRAGVAPQTQYF. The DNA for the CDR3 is TGTGCCAGCAGCTCCCGAGCGGGAGTCGCGCCGCAGACCCAGTACTTC.

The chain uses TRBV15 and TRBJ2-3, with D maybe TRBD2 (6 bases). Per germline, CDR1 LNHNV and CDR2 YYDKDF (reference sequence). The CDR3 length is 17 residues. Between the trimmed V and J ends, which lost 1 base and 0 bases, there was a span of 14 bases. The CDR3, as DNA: TGTGCCACCAGCAGAGGAATAACCAGCGGGAGCACAGATACGCAGTATTTT. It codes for CATSRGITSGSTDTQYF.

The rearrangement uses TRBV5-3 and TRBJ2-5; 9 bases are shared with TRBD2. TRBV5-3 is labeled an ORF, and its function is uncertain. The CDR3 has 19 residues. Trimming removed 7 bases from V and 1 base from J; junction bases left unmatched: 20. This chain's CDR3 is CARRGGGAVDPGLQETQYF. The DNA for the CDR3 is TGTGCCAGACGCGGCGGGGGGGCGGTAGACCCCGGCCTCCAAGAGACCCAGTACTTC.

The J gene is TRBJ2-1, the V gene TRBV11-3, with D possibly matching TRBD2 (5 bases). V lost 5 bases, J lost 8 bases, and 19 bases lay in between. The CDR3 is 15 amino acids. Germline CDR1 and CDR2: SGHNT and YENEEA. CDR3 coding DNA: TGTGCCAGCAGCCAAACCGCAGGCGGGCTGGATGAGCAGTTCTTC. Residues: CASSQTAGGLDEQFF.

The CDR3 region has the DNA TGTGCCACCAGCAGAATTCGGACAAAGACGACGTATACGCAGTATTTT. Residues: CATSRIRTKTTYTQYF. The chain links TRBV15 to TRBJ2-3; a weak D match, TRBD1 (5 bases). In germline, CDR1 is LNHNV, CDR2 YYDKDF (reference sequence). Trimming took 2 bases from V and 7 from J, leaving 19 bases between them. The CDR3 is 16 residues long.

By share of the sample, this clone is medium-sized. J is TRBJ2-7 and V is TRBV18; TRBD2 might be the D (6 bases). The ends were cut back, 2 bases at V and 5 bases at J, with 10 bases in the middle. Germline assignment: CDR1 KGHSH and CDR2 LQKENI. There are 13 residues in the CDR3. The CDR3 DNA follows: TGTGCCAGCTCACCAGGGGGGACGGACGAGCAGTACTTC. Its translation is CASSPGGTDEQYF.

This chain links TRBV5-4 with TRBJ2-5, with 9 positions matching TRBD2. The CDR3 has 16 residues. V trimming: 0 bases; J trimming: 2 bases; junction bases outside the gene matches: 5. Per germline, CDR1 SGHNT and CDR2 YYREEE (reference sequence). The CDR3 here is CASSLGGSGGQETQYF. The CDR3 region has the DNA TGTGCCAGCAGCTTGGGAGGTAGCGGGGGACAAGAGACCCAGTACTTC.

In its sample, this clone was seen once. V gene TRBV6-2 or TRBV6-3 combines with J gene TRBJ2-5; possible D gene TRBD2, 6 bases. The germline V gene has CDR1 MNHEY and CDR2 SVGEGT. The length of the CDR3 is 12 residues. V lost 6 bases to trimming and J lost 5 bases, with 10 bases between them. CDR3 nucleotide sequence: TGTGCCAGCAGCCCCCGGGGGGAGACCCAGTACTTC. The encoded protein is CASSPRGETQYF.

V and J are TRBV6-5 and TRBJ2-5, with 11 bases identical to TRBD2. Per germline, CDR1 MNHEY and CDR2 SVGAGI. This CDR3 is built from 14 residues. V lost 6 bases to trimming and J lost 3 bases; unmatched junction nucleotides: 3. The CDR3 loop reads CASSYSGGEETQYF. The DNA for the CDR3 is TGTGCCAGCAGCTATAGCGGGGGGGAAGAGACCCAGTACTTC.

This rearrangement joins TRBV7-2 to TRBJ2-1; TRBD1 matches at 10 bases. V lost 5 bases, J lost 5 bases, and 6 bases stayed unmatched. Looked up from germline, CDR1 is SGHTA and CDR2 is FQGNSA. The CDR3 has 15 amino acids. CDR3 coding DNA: TGTGCCAGCAGCCTCGGGACAGGGGCCCACAATGAGCAGTTCTTC. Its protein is CASSLGTGAHNEQFF.

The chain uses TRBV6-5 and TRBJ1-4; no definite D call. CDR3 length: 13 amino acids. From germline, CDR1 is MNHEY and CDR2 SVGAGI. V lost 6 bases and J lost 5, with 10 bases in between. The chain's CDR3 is CASRLGANEKLFF. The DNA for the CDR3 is TGTGCCAGCAGACTGGGCGCGAATGAAAAACTGTTTTTT.

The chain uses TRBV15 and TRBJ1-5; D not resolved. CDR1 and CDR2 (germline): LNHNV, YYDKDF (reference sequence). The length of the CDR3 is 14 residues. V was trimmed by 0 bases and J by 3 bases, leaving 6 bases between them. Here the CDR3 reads CATSRDGPNQPQHF. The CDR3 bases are TGTGCCACCAGCAGAGATGGGCCCAATCAGCCCCAGCATTTT.

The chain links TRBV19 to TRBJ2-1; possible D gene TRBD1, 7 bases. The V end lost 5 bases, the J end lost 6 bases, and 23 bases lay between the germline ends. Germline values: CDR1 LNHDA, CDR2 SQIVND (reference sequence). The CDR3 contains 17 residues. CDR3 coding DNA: TGTGCCAGTAGTCCCTTCGCCCGACAGGGAGGTGGCAATGAGCAGTTCTTC. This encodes CASSPFARQGGGNEQFF.

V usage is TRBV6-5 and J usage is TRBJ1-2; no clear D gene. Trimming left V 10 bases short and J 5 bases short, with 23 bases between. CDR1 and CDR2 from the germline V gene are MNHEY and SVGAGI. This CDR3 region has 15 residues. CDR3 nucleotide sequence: TGTGCCAACAGCGGGAGAACCGTTGAGGGATATGGCTACACCTTC. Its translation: CANSGRTVEGYGYTF.

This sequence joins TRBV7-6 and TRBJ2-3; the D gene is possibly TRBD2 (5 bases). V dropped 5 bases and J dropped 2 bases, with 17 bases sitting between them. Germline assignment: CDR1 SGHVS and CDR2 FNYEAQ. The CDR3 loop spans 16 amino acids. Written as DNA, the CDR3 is TGTGCCAGCAGCCTTTTAAGCGGTATTATCACAGATACGCAGTATTTT. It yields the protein CASSLLSGIITDTQYF.

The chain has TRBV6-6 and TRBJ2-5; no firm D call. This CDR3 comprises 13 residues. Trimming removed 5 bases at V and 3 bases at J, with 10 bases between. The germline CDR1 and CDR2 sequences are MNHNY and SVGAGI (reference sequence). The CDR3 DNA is TGTGCCAGCAGTAGAAACAGAAAAGAGACCCAGTACTTC. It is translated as CASSRNRKETQYF.

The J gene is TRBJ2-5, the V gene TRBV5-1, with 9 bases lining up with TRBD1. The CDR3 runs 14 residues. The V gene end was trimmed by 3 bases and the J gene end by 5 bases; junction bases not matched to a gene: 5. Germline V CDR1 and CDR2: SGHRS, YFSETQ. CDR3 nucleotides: TGCGCCAGCAGCTGGACAGGGGATAGGGAGACCCAGTACTTC. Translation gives CASSWTGDRETQYF. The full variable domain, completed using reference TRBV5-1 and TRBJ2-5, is KAGVTQTPRYLIKTRGQQVTLSCSPISGHRSVSWYQQTPGQGLQFLFEYFSETQRNKGNFPGRFSGRQFSNSRSEMNVSTLELGDSALYLCASSWTGDRETQYFGPGTRLLVL.